This section outlines one T cell receptor (beta chain) sequence together with its context. Its cognate antigen is unknown. Generated by immunoSEQ multiplex PCR, the TCRdb table keeps only in-frame clones and is missing some. Here the sample spans 40,000 to 65,000 clones, about 81% being singletons. The germline V gene has CDR1 SGHRS and CDR2 YFSETQ. The CDR3 loop spans 18 amino acids. V dropped 5 bases and J dropped 1; count of bases not matched to a gene: 16. This entry belongs to a study of T cell responses to AZD1222 COVID-19 vaccine. Whole-study results and caveats: Reports indicate that nearly half of spike-specific TCRs are directed at unmutated variant regions. Seropositivity was recorded at baseline in only 6 or 7 AZD1222 recipients. Repertoire collection took place solely once the T cell response had peaked.

The TCR was taken from an adult in good health. The sequenced sample was peripheral blood, obtained on day 0 of AZD1222 vaccination. The chain carries TRBV5-1 and TRBJ2-7, with 9 bases identical to TRBD1. The CDR3 protein is CASSPGQGPPASSYEQYF. CDR3 bases: TGCGCCAGCAGTCCCGGACAGGGGCCCCCTGCGAGTTCCTACGAGCAGTACTTC.